The 20 T cell receptor beta chains presented below share a single source sample, sequenced in a study of control samples from healthy donors and cancer patients. Data came from immunoSEQ multiplex PCR; TCRdb stores just in-frame clones and leaves some out. The table shows 130,000 to 150,000 clones, with 91% occurring only once. Specimen: blood. The receptor source for this set is a man between 25 and 39 years old in good health.

This chain joins TRBV5-4 and TRBJ1-2; a weak D match, TRBD1 (6 bases). The germline V gene has CDR1 SGHNT and CDR2 YYREEE (reference sequence). V was trimmed by 8 bases and J by 8 bases, leaving 19 bases between them. This CDR3 spans 13 amino acids. CDR3 sequence: CASSEQGREGYTF. The DNA of the CDR3 is TGTGCCAGTAGCGAACAGGGTCGTGAAGGCTACACCTTC. Drawing the rest from reference TRBV5-4 and TRBJ1-2, the complete variable domain is ETGVTQSPTHLIKTRGQQVTLRCSSQSGHNTVSWYQQALGQGPQFIFQYYREEENGRGNFPPRFSGLQFPNYSSELNVNALELDDSALYLCASSEQGREGYTFGSGTRLTVV.

The V and J genes are TRBV12-3 or TRBV12-4 and TRBJ1-3; D not certain. CDR3 length: 13 amino acids. The ends were cut back, 6 bases at V and 4 bases at J, with 10 bases in the middle. CDR3 bases: TGTGCCAGCAGGATAGGTGCCGGAAACACCATATATTTT. Translating gives CASRIGAGNTIYF.

The chain joins TRBV7-2 to TRBJ2-4; unclear D gene. Trimming cost V 6 bases and J 6 bases, with 6 bases left between them. Germline CDR1 reads SGHTA; CDR2 reads FQGNSA. The CDR3 consists of 11 residues. Here the CDR3 DNA reads TGTGCCAGCAGTCAAGGAAACATTCAGTACTTC. It is translated as CASSQGNIQYF.

Points on this clone: This same CDR3 is encoded by further DNA sequences in the sample. The chain couples TRBV19 to TRBJ1-6; a possible D gene is TRBD1 (5 bases). The CDR3 length is 14 residues. Germline V lookup: CDR1 LNHDA, CDR2 SQIVND (reference sequence). Trimming took 3 bases from V and 8 from J, leaving 11 bases between them. The CDR3 region is CASSIRGGDSPLHF. Written as DNA, the CDR3 is TGTGCCAGTAGTATCCGGGGCGGGGATTCACCCCTCCACTTT.

V gene TRBV27 combines with J gene TRBJ1-1, with 7 bases that match TRBD1. Germline CDR1 is MNHEY and CDR2 is SMNVEV (reference sequence). This CDR3 comprises 18 residues. V shed 3 bases and J 1 base; nucleotides not matched to a gene: 14. In DNA, the CDR3 is TGTGCCAGCAGTTTTAGGGGGCTAGACCAGGGATCGAACACTGAAGCTTTCTTT. As protein: CASSFRGLDQGSNTEAFF.

The chain employs TRBV28 and TRBJ1-5; no reliable D call. This CDR3 comprises 15 residues. Trimming took 6 bases from V and 6 from J, leaving 18 bases between them. Germline CDR1 and CDR2: MDHEN and SYDVKM. CDR3 coding DNA: TGTGCCAGCAGCCCTGTTGGGGAAACCGGTCAGCCCCAGCATTTT. It yields the protein CASSPVGETGQPQHF.

The chain joins TRBV6-5 to TRBJ1-1, with D unclear. Trimming stripped 6 bases from V and 1 base from J, with 12 bases between. This CDR3 is 14 amino acids long. Germline loops: CDR1 MNHEY, CDR2 SVGAGI. As DNA, the CDR3 is TGTGCCAGCAGCTTTACTTCCCGGAACACTGAAGCTTTCTTT. It encodes CASSFTSRNTEAFF.

The rearrangement links TRBV5-1 to TRBJ2-5; 9 positions match TRBD1. V shed 3 bases and J 5 bases; nucleotides not matched to a gene: 2. Germline V gene lookup returns CDR1 SGHRS and CDR2 YFSETQ. The CDR3 covers 13 residues. CDR3 protein: CASSSTGGETQYF. The CDR3 nucleotides are TGCGCCAGCAGCTCGACAGGGGGGGAGACCCAGTACTTC.

The genes are TRBV7-8 and TRBJ1-2; D remains unclear. The CDR3 spans 15 residues. The germline V gene has CDR1 SGHVS and CDR2 FQNEAQ. V lost 2 bases to trimming and J lost 2 bases, with 12 bases between them. DNA of the CDR3: TGTGCCAGCAGCTTAATGACCCGAGGGAACTATGGCTACACCTTC. Its protein is CASSLMTRGNYGYTF.

For this clone: Mismatch with germline at one junction end may stem from a read error. The V and J genes are TRBV6-1 and TRBJ2-7, with D perhaps TRBD1 (6 bases). Germline values: CDR1 MNHNS, CDR2 SASEGT. The CDR3 consists of 16 residues. CDR3 bases: TGTGCCAGCAGTCAAGCCGGGACAATCGATCTCTACGAGCAGTACTTC. It encodes CASSQAGTIDLYEQYF.

This clone came up a few times. Compared with germline, one end of the junction differs, possibly owing to a read error. This sequence joins TRBV5-1 and TRBJ1-6; a possible D gene is TRBD1 (5 bases). CDR3 size: 15 residues. From germline, CDR1 is SGHRS and CDR2 YFSETQ. CDR3 coding DNA: TGCGCCAGCAGGTTGGGGGTTTCCTATAATTCACCCCTCCACTTT. Translation gives CASRLGVSYNSPLHF.

J is TRBJ1-1 and V is TRBV28; a weak D match, TRBD1 (6 bases). There are 14 residues in the CDR3. Germline CDR1 is MDHEN and CDR2 is SYDVKM. The V end was cut by 3 bases, the J end by 7 bases, with 15 bases between. The CDR3: CASSLVGGPREAFF. The CDR3, as DNA: TGTGCCAGCAGTTTGGTCGGGGGCCCGCGTGAAGCTTTCTTT.

This clone was counted only a few times. The chain employs TRBV9 and TRBJ1-2; no definite D call. This CDR3 has 14 residues. Germline V CDR1 and CDR2: SGDLS, YYNGEE. V shed 5 bases and J shed 8 bases, with 19 bases lying between them. The CDR3 here is CASRLERARRGYTF. CDR3 nucleotides: TGTGCCAGCAGGCTGGAGAGGGCACGGCGGGGCTACACCTTC. The full variable domain, rest sourced from reference TRBV9 and TRBJ1-2, is DSGVTQTPKHLITATGQRVTLRCSPRSGDLSVYWYQQSLDQGLQFLIQYYNGEERAKGNILERFSAQQFPDLHSELNLSSLELGDSALYFCASRLERARRGYTFGSGTRLTVV.

Details on this clone: A much larger clone lies a single base off, so this may be a read error. This chain uses TRBV7-2 with TRBJ2-5, with D perhaps TRBD2 (6 bases). Germline V lookup: CDR1 SGHTA, CDR2 FQGNSA. There are 14 residues in the CDR3. Trimming shortened V by 5 bases and J by 0 bases, and 10 bases separated the two germline ends. CDR3 protein: CASSKRTNQETQYF. CDR3 coding DNA: TGTGCCAGCAGCAAGAGGACTAACCAAGAGACCCAGTACTTC.

V gene TRBV4-2 combines with J gene TRBJ1-6; D remains unclear. The germline V and J ends were trimmed by 1 base and 0 bases, with 7 bases remaining between them. Germline-derived CDR1 and CDR2 are LGHNA and YNFKEQ. The length of the CDR3 is 16 residues. The CDR3 protein is CASSQGPSSYNSPLHF. The CDR3, as DNA: TGTGCCAGCAGCCAAGGGCCGAGCTCCTATAATTCACCCCTCCACTTT.

The chain combines TRBV7-9 with TRBJ2-6; D tentatively fits TRBD1 or TRBD2 (5 bases each). Germline V gives CDR1 SEHNR, CDR2 FQNEAQ (reference sequence). The ends were cut back, 2 bases at V and 4 bases at J, with 15 bases in the middle. CDR3 length equals 17 residues. Written as DNA, the CDR3 is TGTGCCAGCAGCTTAAAGACACCCAGGGAGGGGGCCAACGTCCTGACTTTC. It codes for CASSLKTPREGANVLTF.

The chain links TRBV29-1 to TRBJ2-2; D is ambiguous. Trimming took off 0 bases at V and 4 bases at J, with 6 bases between the two ends. The CDR3 has 13 amino acids. From germline, CDR1 is SQVTM and CDR2 ANQGSEA. This chain's CDR3 is CSVEDSRTGELFF. The DNA of the CDR3 is TGCAGCGTTGAAGACTCCCGCACCGGGGAGCTGTTTTTT.

The gene calls are TRBV7-8 and TRBJ1-1, with D unclear. Between the trimmed V and J ends, which lost 5 bases and 5 bases, there was a span of 15 bases. The V gene's germline CDR1 is SGHVS and CDR2 FQNEAQ. The CDR3 has 14 residues. CDR3 sequence: CASSPTDPWTEAFF. The DNA for the CDR3 is TGTGCCAGCAGCCCCACCGACCCCTGGACTGAAGCTTTCTTT.

V usage is TRBV7-8 and J usage is TRBJ1-5; TRBD1 matches at 7 bases. V shed 5 bases, J shed 3 bases, and the junction held 10 bases outside the gene matches. The CDR3 spans 16 residues. Germline assignment: CDR1 SGHVS and CDR2 FQNEAQ. The CDR3 sequence: CASSARTDRYNQPQHF. In DNA, the CDR3 is TGTGCCAGCAGCGCTCGTACGGACAGGTACAATCAGCCCCAGCATTTT.

The chain uses TRBV19 and TRBJ2-7; D is perhaps TRBD2 (6 bases). V lost 3 bases, J lost 7 bases, and 13 bases lay in between. Germline V gene sequence: CDR1 LNHDA, CDR2 SQIVND (reference sequence). The CDR3 length is 13 residues. CDR3 amino acids: CASSIGGVKEQYF. The CDR3 DNA is TGTGCCAGTAGTATCGGCGGGGTAAAAGAGCAGTACTTC.